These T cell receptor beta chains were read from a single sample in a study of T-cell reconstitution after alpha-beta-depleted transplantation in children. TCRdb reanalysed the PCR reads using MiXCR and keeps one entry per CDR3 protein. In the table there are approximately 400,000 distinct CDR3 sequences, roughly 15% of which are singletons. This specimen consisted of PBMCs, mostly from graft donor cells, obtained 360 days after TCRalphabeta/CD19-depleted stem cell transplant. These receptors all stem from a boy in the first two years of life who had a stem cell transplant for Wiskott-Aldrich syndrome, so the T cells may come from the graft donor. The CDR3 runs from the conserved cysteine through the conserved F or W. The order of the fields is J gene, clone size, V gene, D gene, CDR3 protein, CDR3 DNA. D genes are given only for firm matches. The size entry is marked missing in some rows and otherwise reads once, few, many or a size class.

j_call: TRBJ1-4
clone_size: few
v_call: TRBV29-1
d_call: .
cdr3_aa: CSLGEADEKLFF
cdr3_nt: TGCAGCCTGGGGGAGGCAGACGAAAAACTGTTTTTT

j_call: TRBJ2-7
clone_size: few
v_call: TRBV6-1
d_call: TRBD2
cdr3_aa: CASSKLAATSYEQYF
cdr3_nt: TGTGCCAGCAGTAAACTAGCGGCTACCTCCTACGAGCAGTACTTC

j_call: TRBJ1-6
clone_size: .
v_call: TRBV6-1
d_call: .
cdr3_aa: CASSETSSVVSPLHF
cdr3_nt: TGTGCCAGCAGTGAAACTTCCTCGGTCGTTTCACCCCTCCACTTT

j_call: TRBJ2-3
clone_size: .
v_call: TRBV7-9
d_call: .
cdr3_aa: CASSLELAADTQYF
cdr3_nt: TGTGCCAGCAGCTTGGAGTTAGCGGCAGATACGCAGTATTTT

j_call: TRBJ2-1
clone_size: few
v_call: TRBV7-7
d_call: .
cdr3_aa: CASSPTRSYNEQFF
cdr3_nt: TGTGCCAGCAGCCCTACTAGGTCCTACAATGAGCAGTTCTTC

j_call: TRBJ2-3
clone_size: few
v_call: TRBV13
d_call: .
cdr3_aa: CASSLGTPGPSTDTQYF
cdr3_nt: TGTGCCAGCAGCTTAGGGACACCGGGTCCTAGCACAGATACGCAGTATTTT

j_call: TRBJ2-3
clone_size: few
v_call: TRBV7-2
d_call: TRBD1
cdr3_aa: CASRPKGAALTDTQYF
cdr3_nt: TGTGCCAGCAGACCCAAGGGGGCGGCGCTCACAGATACGCAGTATTTT

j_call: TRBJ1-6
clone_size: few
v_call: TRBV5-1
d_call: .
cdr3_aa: CASSRQYNSPLHF
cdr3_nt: TGCGCCAGCAGCAGACAGTATAATTCACCCCTCCACTTT

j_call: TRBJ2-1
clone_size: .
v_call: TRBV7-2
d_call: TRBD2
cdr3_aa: CASSHDSGVSSYNEQFF
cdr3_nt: TGTGCCAGCAGCCATGATAGCGGGGTGAGCTCCTACAATGAGCAGTTCTTC

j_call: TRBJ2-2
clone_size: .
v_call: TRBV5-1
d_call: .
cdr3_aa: CASSLAAGRGELFF
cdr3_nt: TGCGCCAGCAGCTTGGCGGCAGGGAGAGGGGAGCTGTTTTTT

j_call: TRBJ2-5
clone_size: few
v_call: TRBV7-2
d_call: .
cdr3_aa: CASSLGGWYQETQYF
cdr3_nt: TGTGCCAGCAGCTTAGGGGGCTGGTACCAAGAGACCCAGTACTTC

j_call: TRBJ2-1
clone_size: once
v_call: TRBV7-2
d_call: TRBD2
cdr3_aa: CASSFGLAALGYNEQFF
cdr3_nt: TGTGCCAGCAGCTTTGGACTAGCGGCCCTCGGATACAATGAGCAGTTCTTC

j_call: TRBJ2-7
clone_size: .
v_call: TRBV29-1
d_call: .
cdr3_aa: CSEDWGPPDEQYF
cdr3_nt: TGCAGCGAGGACTGGGGGCCGCCAGACGAGCAGTACTTC

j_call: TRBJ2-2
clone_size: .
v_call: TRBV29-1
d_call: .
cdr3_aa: CSIYSVPAGELFF
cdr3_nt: TGCAGTATTTATAGCGTTCCGGCCGGGGAGCTGTTTTTT

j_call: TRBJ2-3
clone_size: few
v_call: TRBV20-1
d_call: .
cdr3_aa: CSALRVRDTQYF
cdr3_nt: TGCAGTGCTCTGAGGGTCAGAGATACGCAGTATTTT

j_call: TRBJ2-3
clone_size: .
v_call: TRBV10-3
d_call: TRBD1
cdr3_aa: CAISPNTGTEWGTQYF
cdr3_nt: TGTGCCATCAGTCCTAATACCGGGACAGAGTGGGGTACGCAGTATTTT

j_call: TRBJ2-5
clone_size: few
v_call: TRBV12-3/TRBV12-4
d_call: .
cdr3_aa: CASSFRRSWQETQYF
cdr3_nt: TGTGCCAGCAGTTTTCGGCGGAGTTGGCAAGAGACCCAGTACTTC

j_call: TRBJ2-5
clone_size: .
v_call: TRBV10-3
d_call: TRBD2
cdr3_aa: CASGGKETQYF
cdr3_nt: TGTGCCTCCGGGGGGAAAGAGACCCAGTACTTC

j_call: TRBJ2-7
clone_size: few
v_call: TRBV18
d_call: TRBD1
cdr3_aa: CASSHRGRVSYEQYF
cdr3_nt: TGTGCCAGCTCCCACAGGGGGCGAGTGTCCTACGAGCAGTACTTC

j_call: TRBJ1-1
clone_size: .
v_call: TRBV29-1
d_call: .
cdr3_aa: CSVSQGHTEAFF
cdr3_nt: TGCAGCGTCTCTCAGGGTCACACTGAAGCTTTCTTT